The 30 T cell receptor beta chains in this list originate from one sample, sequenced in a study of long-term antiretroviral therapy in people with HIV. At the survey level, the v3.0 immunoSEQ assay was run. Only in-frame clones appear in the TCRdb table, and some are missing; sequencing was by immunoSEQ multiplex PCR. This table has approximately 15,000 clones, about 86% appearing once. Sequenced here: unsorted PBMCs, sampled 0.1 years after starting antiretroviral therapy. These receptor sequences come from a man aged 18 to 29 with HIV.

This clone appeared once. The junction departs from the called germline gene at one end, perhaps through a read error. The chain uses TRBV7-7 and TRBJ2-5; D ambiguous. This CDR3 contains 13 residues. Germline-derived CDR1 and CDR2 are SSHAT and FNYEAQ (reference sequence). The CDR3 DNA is TGTGCTAGCAGCTTAGATACTCAAGAGACCCAGTACTTC. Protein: CASSLDTQETQYF.

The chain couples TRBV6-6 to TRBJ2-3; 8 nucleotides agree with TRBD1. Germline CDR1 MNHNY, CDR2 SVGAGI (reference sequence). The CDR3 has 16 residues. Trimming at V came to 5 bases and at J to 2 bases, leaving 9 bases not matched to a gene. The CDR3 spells CASSRTGTGVTDTQYF. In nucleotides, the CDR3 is TGTGCCAGCAGTCGCACCGGGACAGGAGTCACAGATACGCAGTATTTT.

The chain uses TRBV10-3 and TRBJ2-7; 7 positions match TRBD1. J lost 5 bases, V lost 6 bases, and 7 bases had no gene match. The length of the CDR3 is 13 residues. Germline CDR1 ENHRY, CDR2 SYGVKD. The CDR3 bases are TGTGCCATCAGCCCGGGACAGTGGGACGAGCAGTACTTC. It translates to CAISPGQWDEQYF.

This CDR3 reads CASSLGGGSTDTQYF. The CDR3 DNA is TGTGCCAGCAGCTTAGGGGGAGGGAGCACAGATACGCAGTATTTT. The rearrangement uses TRBV13 and TRBJ2-3, with 7 nucleotides matching TRBD2. Germline V lookup: CDR1 PRHDT, CDR2 FYEKMQ (reference sequence). The CDR3 is 15 amino acids. J lost 0 bases, V lost 0 bases, and 0 bases had no gene match.

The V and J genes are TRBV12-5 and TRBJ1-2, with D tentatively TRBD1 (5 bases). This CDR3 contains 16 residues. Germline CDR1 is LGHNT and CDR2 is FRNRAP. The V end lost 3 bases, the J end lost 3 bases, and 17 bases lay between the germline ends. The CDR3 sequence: CASGFHPGRGDYGYTF. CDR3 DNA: TGTGCTAGTGGTTTTCACCCCGGGCGGGGCGACTATGGCTACACCTTC. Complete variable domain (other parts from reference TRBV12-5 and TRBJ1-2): DARVTQTPRHKVTEMGQEVTMRCQPILGHNTVFWYRQTMMQGLELLAYFRNRAPLDDSGMPKDRFSAEMPDATLATLKIQPSEPRDSAVYFCASGFHPGRGDYGYTFGSGTRLTVV.

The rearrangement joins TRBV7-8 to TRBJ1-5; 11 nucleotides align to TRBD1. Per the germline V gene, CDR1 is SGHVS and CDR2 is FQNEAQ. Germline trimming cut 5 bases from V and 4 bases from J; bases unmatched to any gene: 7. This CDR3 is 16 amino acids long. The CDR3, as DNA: TGTGCCAGCAGCCCCCGGGACAGGGGGAAAAATCAGCCCCAGCATTTT. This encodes CASSPRDRGKNQPQHF. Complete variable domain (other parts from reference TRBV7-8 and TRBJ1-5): GAGVSQSPRYKVAKRGQDVALRCDPISGHVSLFWYQQALGQGPEFLTYFQNEAQLDKSGLPSDRFFAERPEGSVSTLKIQRTQQEDSAVYLCASSPRDRGKNQPQHFGDGTRLSIL.

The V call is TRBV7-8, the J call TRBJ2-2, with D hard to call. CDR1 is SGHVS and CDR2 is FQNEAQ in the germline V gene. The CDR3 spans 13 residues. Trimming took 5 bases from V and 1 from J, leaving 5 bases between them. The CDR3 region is CASSPWNTGELFF. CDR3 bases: TGTGCCAGCAGCCCGTGGAACACCGGGGAGCTGTTTTTT.

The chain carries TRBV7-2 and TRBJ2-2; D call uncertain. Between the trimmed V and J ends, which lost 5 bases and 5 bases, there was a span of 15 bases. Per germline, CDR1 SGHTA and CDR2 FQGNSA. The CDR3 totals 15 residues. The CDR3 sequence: CASSPVAQKTGELFF. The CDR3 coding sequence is TGTGCCAGCAGCCCAGTGGCCCAGAAGACCGGGGAGCTGTTTTTT.

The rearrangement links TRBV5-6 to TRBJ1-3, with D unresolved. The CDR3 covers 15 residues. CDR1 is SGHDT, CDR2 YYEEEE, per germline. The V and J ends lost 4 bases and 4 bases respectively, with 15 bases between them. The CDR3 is CASSPGLNQGNTIYF. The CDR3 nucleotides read TGTGCCAGCAGCCCCGGGCTAAATCAAGGAAACACCATATATTTT.

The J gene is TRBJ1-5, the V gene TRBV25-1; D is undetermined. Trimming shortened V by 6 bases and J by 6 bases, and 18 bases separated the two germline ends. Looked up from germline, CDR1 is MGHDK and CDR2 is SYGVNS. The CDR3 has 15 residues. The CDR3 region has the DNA TGTGCCAGCAGGAAGACAAACAGAAGTTCTCAGCCCCAGCATTTT. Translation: CASRKTNRSSQPQHF.

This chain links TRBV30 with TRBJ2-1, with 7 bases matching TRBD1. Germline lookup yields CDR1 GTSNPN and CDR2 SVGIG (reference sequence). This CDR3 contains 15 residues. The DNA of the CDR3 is TGTGACCGCCGGACTCGGCAGGGGGCCTACAATGAGCAGTTCTTC. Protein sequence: CDRRTRQGAYNEQFF.

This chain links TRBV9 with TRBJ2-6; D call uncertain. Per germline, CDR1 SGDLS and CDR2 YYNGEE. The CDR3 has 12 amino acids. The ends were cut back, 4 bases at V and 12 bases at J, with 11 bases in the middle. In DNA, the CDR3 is TGTGCCAGCAGCCCCCTCCCTGGCGTCCTGACTTTC. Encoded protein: CASSPLPGVLTF.

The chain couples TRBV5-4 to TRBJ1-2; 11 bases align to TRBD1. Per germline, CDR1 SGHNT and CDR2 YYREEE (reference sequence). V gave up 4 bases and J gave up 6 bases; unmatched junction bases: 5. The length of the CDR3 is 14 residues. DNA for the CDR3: TGTGCCAGCAGCCGGGACAGGGGGTCGGATGGCTACACCTTC. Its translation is CASSRDRGSDGYTF.

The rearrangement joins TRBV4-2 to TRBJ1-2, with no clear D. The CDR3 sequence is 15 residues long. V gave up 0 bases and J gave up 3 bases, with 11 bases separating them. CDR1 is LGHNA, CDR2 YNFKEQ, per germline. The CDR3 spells CASSQEVGRDYGYTF. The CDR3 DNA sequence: TGTGCCAGCAGCCAAGAGGTAGGACGGGACTATGGCTACACCTTC.

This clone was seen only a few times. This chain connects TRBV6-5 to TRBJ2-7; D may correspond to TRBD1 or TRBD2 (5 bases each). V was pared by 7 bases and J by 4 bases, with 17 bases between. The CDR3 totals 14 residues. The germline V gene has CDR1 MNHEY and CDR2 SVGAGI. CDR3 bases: TGTGCCAGCAACCTCGGGGCTAACCCTTACGAGCAGTACTTC. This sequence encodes CASNLGANPYEQYF.

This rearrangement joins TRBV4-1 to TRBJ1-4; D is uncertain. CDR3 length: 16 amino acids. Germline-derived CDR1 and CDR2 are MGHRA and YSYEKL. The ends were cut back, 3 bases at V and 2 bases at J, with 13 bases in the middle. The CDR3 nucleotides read TGCGCCAGCAGCCAGCCGGGAGGGAGCACTAATGAAAAACTGTTTTTT. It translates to CASSQPGGSTNEKLFF.

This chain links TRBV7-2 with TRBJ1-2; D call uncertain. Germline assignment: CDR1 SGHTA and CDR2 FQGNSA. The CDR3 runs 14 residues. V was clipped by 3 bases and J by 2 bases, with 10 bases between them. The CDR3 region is CASSLGQNNYGYTF. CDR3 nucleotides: TGTGCCAGCAGCTTGGGTCAAAACAACTATGGCTACACCTTC.

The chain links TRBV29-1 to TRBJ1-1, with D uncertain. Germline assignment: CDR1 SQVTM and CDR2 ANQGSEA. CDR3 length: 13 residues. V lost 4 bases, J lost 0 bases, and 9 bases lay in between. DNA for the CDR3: TGCAGCGTTGTTGGCTTCATGAACACTGAAGCTTTCTTT. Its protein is CSVVGFMNTEAFF.

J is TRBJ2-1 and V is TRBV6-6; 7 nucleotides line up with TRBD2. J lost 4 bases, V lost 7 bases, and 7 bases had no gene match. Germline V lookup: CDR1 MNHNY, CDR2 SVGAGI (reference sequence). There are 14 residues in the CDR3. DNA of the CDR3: TGTGCCAGCAAGACTAGCACCCAATACAATGAGCAGTTCTTC. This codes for CASKTSTQYNEQFF.

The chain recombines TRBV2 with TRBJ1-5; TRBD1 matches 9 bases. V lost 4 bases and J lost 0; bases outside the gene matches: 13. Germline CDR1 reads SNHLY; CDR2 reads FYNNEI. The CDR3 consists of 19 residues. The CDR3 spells CASSVPPGQGRGSNQPQHF. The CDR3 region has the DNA TGTGCCAGCAGTGTACCCCCGGGACAGGGAAGGGGTAGCAATCAGCCCCAGCATTTT.

This CDR3 is CASSPAGGTQYF. CDR3 in DNA: TGTGCCAGCAGCCCCGCCGGTGGGACCCAGTACTTC. This chain connects TRBV7-8 to TRBJ2-5; D ambiguous. Germline loops: CDR1 SGHVS, CDR2 FQNEAQ. The CDR3 length is 12 residues. Trimming took 5 bases from V and 7 from J, leaving 11 bases between them.

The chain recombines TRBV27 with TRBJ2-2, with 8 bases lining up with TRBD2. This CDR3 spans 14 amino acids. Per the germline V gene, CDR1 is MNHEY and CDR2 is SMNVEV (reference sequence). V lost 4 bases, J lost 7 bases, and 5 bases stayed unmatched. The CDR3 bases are TGTGCCAGCAGTTCCGGGGGGGGGTACGGGGAGCTGTTTTTT. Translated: CASSSGGGYGELFF.

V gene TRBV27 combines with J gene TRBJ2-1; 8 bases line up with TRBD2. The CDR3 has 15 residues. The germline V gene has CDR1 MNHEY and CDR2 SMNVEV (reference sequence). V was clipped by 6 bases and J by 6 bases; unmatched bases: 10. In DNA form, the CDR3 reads TGTGCCAGCAGCGGACCCGGGACTAGTCCCAATGAGCAGTTCTTC. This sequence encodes CASSGPGTSPNEQFF.

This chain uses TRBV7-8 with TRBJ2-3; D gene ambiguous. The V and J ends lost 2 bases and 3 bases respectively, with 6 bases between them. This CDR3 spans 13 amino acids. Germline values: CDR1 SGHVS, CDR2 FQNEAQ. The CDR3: CASSLLVTDTQYF. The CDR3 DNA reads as TGTGCCAGCAGCTTACTGGTTACAGATACGCAGTATTTT.

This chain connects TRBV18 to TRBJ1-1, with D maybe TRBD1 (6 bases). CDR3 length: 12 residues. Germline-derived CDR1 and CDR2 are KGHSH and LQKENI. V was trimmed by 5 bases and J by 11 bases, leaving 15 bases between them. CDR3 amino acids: CASSSARQGAFF. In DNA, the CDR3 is TGTGCCAGCTCATCGGCGCGTCAGGGGGCTTTCTTT.

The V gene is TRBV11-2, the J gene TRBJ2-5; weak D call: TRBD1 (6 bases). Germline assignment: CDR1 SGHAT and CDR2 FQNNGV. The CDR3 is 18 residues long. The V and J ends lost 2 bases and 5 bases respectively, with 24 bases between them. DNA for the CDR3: TGTGCCAGCAGCTTAATTACGGGACATGATGGCAAGGAGGAGACCCAGTACTTC. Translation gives CASSLITGHDGKEETQYF.

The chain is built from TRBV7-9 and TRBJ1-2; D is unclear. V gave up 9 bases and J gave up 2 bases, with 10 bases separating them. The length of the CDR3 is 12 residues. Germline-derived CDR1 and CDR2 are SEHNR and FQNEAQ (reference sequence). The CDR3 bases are TGTGCCAGTTCTGGACTAAACTATGGCTACACCTTC. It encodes CASSGLNYGYTF. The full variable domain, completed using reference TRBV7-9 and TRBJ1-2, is DTGVSQNPRHKITKRGQNVTFRCDPISEHNRLYWYRQTLGQGPEFLTYFQNEAQLEKSRLLSDRFSAERPKGSFSTLEIQRTEQGDSAMYLCASSGLNYGYTFGSGTRLTVV.

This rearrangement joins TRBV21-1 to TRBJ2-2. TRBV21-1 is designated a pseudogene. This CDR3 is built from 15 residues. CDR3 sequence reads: CASSIGSPKTGELFF. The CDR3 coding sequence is TGTGCCAGCAGCATAGGGTCACCCAAAACCGGGGAGCTGTTTTTT.

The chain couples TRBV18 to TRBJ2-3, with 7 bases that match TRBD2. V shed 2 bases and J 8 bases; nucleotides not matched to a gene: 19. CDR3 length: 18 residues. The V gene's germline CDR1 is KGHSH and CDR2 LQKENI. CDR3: CASSPFEQGPRRGVTQYF. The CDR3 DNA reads TGTGCCAGCTCACCATTTGAGCAGGGACCTCGACGGGGGGTTACGCAGTATTTT.

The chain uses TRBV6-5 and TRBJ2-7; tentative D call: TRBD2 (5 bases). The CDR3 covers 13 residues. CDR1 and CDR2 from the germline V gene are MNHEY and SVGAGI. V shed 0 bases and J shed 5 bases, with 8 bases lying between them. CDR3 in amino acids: CASSYSRGNEQYF. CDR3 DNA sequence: TGTGCCAGCAGTTACTCGAGAGGGAACGAGCAGTACTTC.